These 30 T cell receptor beta chains came from one sample sequenced in a study of T cell repertoires in cytomegalovirus infection. Using its own MiXCR run on the reads, TCRdb lists one record per CDR3 protein. The sample includes about 250,000 distinct CDR3 sequences, about 5.9% of them seen just once. Input material: PBMCs. The receptors were sampled from a human donor in good health (CMV status not recorded). Some clones in this sample may be carry-over from other donors' samples.

Points on this clonotype: It may be a read error: a sequence one base away is much more abundant. The CDR3: CASSLVNYGYTF. The CDR3 bases are TGTGCCAGCAGTTTAGTTAACTATGGCTACACCTTC. The V call is TRBV28, the J call TRBJ1-2; no firm D call. Germline values: CDR1 MDHEN, CDR2 SYDVKM. Trimming removed 2 bases from V and 1 base from J, with 2 bases in between. This CDR3 region has 12 residues.

In this sample, this clonotype turned up many times. The chain links TRBV2 to TRBJ2-3; no clear D. Per germline, CDR1 SNHLY and CDR2 FYNNEI. This CDR3 has 14 amino acids. V lost 4 bases and J lost 0, with 8 bases in between. CDR3 coding DNA: TGTGCCAGCAGTGCACAGACTAGCACAGATACGCAGTATTTT. Its protein product is CASSAQTSTDTQYF.

This clonotype was counted only a few times. The chain has TRBV7-9 and TRBJ1-1; D not resolved. Germline CDR1 SEHNR, CDR2 FQNEAQ (reference sequence). The CDR3 has 15 residues. Trimming shortened V by 4 bases and J by 5 bases, and 17 bases separated the two germline ends. In DNA, the CDR3 is TGTGCCAGCAGCTCAGCGGGAGTGGCGGGAACTGAAGCTTTCTTT. Residues: CASSSAGVAGTEAFF.

This clonotype was detected ten times or more. The chain combines TRBV20-1 with TRBJ1-1; 12 positions match TRBD1. Germline loops: CDR1 DFQATT, CDR2 SNEGSKA (reference sequence). The ends lost 1 base at V and 3 bases at J; junction bases unmatched: 9. There are 17 residues in the CDR3. Written as DNA, the CDR3 is TGCAGTGCTAGAGCGACCGGGACAGGGGGCAGTGACACTGAAGCTTTCTTT. Amino acid sequence: CSARATGTGGSDTEAFF.

As for this clonotype: It may be a read error: a sequence one base away is much more abundant. The rearrangement links TRBV12-5 to TRBJ2-3; D is unresolved. This CDR3 has 12 residues. The V gene's germline CDR1 is LGHNT and CDR2 FRNRAP. The CDR3 is CANGFYADTQYF. The CDR3 coding sequence is TGTGCTAATGGTTTTTACGCAGATACGCAGTATTTT.

There are many counts of this clonotype. J is TRBJ1-5 and V is TRBV7-2; D not certain. Trimming took 4 bases from V and 2 from J, leaving 18 bases between them. Germline loops: CDR1 SGHTA, CDR2 FQGNSA. The CDR3 is 17 residues long. The CDR3 bases are TGTGCCAGCAGCTCCTCGTCGCGGTTGTCGGGCAATCAGCCCCAGCATTTT. Amino acids: CASSSSSRLSGNQPQHF.

This clonotype was observed a handful of times. The rearrangement links TRBV20-1 to TRBJ1-3; no reliable D call. CDR3 length: 13 amino acids. V was trimmed by 1 base and J by 0 bases, leaving 4 bases between them. Germline-derived CDR1 and CDR2 are DFQATT and SNEGSKA (reference sequence). CDR3 amino acids: CSARVSSGNTIYF. The CDR3 DNA is TGCAGTGCTAGAGTGAGCTCTGGAAACACCATATATTTT.

Ten or more counts support this clonotype. The chain is built from TRBV5-4 and TRBJ2-3, with 14 nucleotides matching TRBD2. From germline, CDR1 is SGHNT and CDR2 YYREEE (reference sequence). V lost 4 bases to trimming and J lost 4 bases; unmatched junction nucleotides: 11. This CDR3 comprises 18 residues. CDR3 loop: CASSLGGLAGENPDTQYF. The CDR3, as DNA: TGTGCCAGCAGCCTGGGGGGACTAGCGGGGGAGAACCCAGATACGCAGTATTTT.

This clonotype was found many times. CDR3: CASGLDRNQPQHF. In nucleotides, the CDR3 is TGTGCCAGCGGCCTCGACAGGAATCAGCCCCAGCATTTT. The chain employs TRBV12-3 or TRBV12-4 and TRBJ1-5; TRBD1 might be the D (6 bases). V was clipped by 8 bases and J by 4 bases, with 12 bases between them. This CDR3 spans 13 amino acids.

This clonotype appeared many times. The chain employs TRBV18 and TRBJ2-4; 8 bases map to TRBD1. This CDR3 spans 15 amino acids. After removal of 6 bases from V and 0 bases from J, the junction contained 4 bases not matched to a gene. Germline loops: CDR1 KGHSH, CDR2 LQKENI. CDR3 sequence (DNA): TGTGCCAGCTCCCTCGGACAGGGAGCCAAAAACATTCAGTACTTC. This encodes CASSLGQGAKNIQYF.

This clonotype has ten or more counts. The rearrangement links TRBV28 to TRBJ1-1; D unresolved. The V end lost 6 bases, the J end lost 7 bases, and 18 bases lay between the germline ends. Germline-derived CDR1 and CDR2 are MDHEN and SYDVKM. This CDR3 contains 14 residues. The CDR3 sequence is CASSLPPGPNEAFF. The CDR3, as DNA: TGTGCCAGCAGCCTCCCCCCCGGGCCGAATGAAGCTTTCTTT.

This clonotype was found many times. The chain is built from TRBV6-2 or TRBV6-3 and TRBJ1-1, with TRBD1 as a possible D gene (5 bases). Trimming took 2 bases from V and 5 from J, leaving 18 bases between them. Germline values: CDR1 MNHEY, CDR2 SVGEGT. This CDR3 region has 16 residues. This CDR3 reads CASSYAGAGMVTEAFF. The CDR3 DNA reads TGTGCCAGCAGTTACGCCGGAGCAGGGATGGTAACTGAAGCTTTCTTT.

This clonotype was found many times. The gene calls are TRBV4-3 and TRBJ2-2; 11 bases are shared with TRBD2. This CDR3 has 16 amino acids. Germline values: CDR1 LGHNA, CDR2 YSLEER. The junction had 6 bases not matched to a gene; V was cut back by 2 bases and J by 7 bases. The CDR3 region is CASSQLAGGPGGELFF. Here the CDR3 DNA reads TGCGCCAGCAGCCAATTAGCGGGGGGGCCTGGCGGGGAGCTGTTTTTT.

This clonotype was counted between two and nine times. This chain uses TRBV20-1 with TRBJ1-1; a weak D match, TRBD1 (6 bases). The V and J ends lost 0 bases and 5 bases respectively, with 10 bases between them. The germline V gene encodes CDR1 DFQATT and CDR2 SNEGSKA (reference sequence). The CDR3 has 13 amino acids. CDR3 protein: CSARDRGQTEAFF. CDR3 in DNA: TGCAGTGCTAGAGACAGGGGCCAGACTGAAGCTTTCTTT.

This clonotype was counted many times. The chain links TRBV6-2 or TRBV6-3 to TRBJ2-3; D call uncertain. CDR1 is MNHEY and CDR2 is SVGEGT in the germline V gene. The CDR3 is 15 residues long. The V gene lost 2 bases and the J gene lost 5 bases, with 14 bases spanning the gap. CDR3 region: CASSYVGSRGDTQYF. CDR3 in DNA: TGTGCCAGCAGTTACGTCGGTAGCCGCGGAGATACGCAGTATTTT.

This clonotype showed up many times. The rearrangement uses TRBV20-1 and TRBJ2-5; D is possibly TRBD1 or TRBD2 (6 bases each). The germline V gene has CDR1 DFQATT and CDR2 SNEGSKA (reference sequence). The CDR3 is 13 residues long. Between the trimmed V and J ends, which lost 7 bases and 3 bases, there was a span of 15 bases. The CDR3 nucleotides are TGCAGTGTGGGGGGCACCTGGGAAGAGACCCAGTACTTC. Its protein is CSVGGTWEETQYF.

This clonotype appeared many times. The chain employs TRBV6-1 and TRBJ1-2, with 7 bases that match TRBD1. This CDR3 is built from 13 residues. The V segment lost 7 bases and the J segment 8 bases; nucleotides outside the gene matches: 10. Germline lookup yields CDR1 MNHNS and CDR2 SASEGT. CDR3 protein: CASTETGRRGYTF. CDR3 sequence (DNA): TGTGCCAGCACCGAGACAGGGAGGAGGGGCTACACCTTC.

This clonotype has a count of ten or more. This chain uses TRBV20-1 with TRBJ1-5; the D gene is possibly TRBD1 (6 bases). This CDR3 has 17 amino acids. Deletions cut 0 bases from V and 2 bases from J, with 17 bases between. The V gene's germline CDR1 is DFQATT and CDR2 SNEGSKA (reference sequence). The CDR3 sequence: CSARDSAGGSGNQPQHF. The CDR3, as DNA: TGCAGTGCTAGAGATTCAGCCGGGGGCTCGGGCAATCAGCCCCAGCATTTT.

This clonotype has a count of ten or more. The chain is built from TRBV20-1 and TRBJ1-2, with D perhaps matching TRBD1 (5 bases). CDR3 length: 15 amino acids. Germline V gene lookup returns CDR1 DFQATT and CDR2 SNEGSKA (reference sequence). V lost 4 bases and J lost 0, with 15 bases in between. CDR3 protein: CSATPWTSPNYGYTF. The CDR3 DNA sequence: TGCAGTGCTACTCCTTGGACAAGTCCTAACTATGGCTACACCTTC.

There are a few counts of this clonotype. The chain couples TRBV20-1 to TRBJ2-4; tentative D call: TRBD1 (6 bases). V was trimmed by 6 bases and J by 0 bases, leaving 9 bases between them. The germline gives CDR1 DFQATT, CDR2 SNEGSKA (reference sequence). The CDR3 length is 13 residues. DNA of the CDR3: TGCAGTGCGGTACAGGGAGCCAAAAACATTCAGTACTTC. As protein: CSAVQGAKNIQYF.

The chain uses TRBV4-3 and TRBJ2-2; D may correspond to TRBD1 or TRBD2 (6 bases each). The CDR3 extends over 16 amino acids. Trimming left V 6 bases short and J 1 base short, with 15 bases between. Germline assignment: CDR1 LGHNA and CDR2 YSLEER. CDR3 nucleotides: TGCGCCAGCAGTAAAAGAGGGGGGCTGAACACCGGGGAGCTGTTTTTT. It specifies CASSKRGGLNTGELFF.

At least ten counts were recorded for this clonotype. The chain is built from TRBV4-3 and TRBJ1-1; D possibly corresponds to TRBD1 (5 bases). This CDR3 has 15 residues. Germline-derived CDR1 and CDR2 are LGHNA and YSLEER. V was clipped by 1 base and J by 1 base, with 10 bases between them. This CDR3 is CASSQVLDRNTEAFF. The CDR3, as DNA: TGCGCCAGCAGCCAAGTACTCGACAGGAACACTGAAGCTTTCTTT.

This clonotype came up many times. The rearrangement links TRBV20-1 to TRBJ1-2; D is undetermined. The CDR3 is 14 residues long. Looked up from germline, CDR1 is DFQATT and CDR2 is SNEGSKA (reference sequence). V was shortened by 8 bases and J by 8 bases, with 24 bases between the two germline ends. The CDR3 nucleotides are TGCAGTCCCCCCTACTTGGTCCTAGGGAGAGGCTACACCTTC. It yields the protein CSPPYLVLGRGYTF.

This clonotype has ten or more counts. The CDR3 DNA follows: TGTGCCAGCAGGTTCTTCCTATCCCAGGGGACCGGGGAGCTGTTTTTT. Translated, it gives CASRFFLSQGTGELFF. This chain uses TRBV11-2 with TRBJ2-2, with D perhaps matching TRBD1 (6 bases). Germline lookup yields CDR1 SGHAT and CDR2 FQNNGV. The V gene lost 6 bases and the J gene lost 5 bases, with 19 bases spanning the gap. This CDR3 spans 16 amino acids.

In this sample, this clonotype turned up many times. The V call is TRBV7-9, the J call TRBJ2-2; no definite D call. Germline lookup yields CDR1 SEHNR and CDR2 FQNEAQ (reference sequence). V was pared by 8 bases and J by 0 bases, with 10 bases between. The CDR3 has 14 amino acids. The CDR3, as DNA: TGTGCCAGCGGGCACCCCGCGAACACCGGGGAGCTGTTTTTT. Protein product: CASGHPANTGELFF. Based on the CDR3 plus reference TRBV7-9 and TRBJ2-2, the full variable domain is DTGVSQNPRHKITKRGQNVTFRCDPISEHNRLYWYRQTLGQGPEFLTYFQNEAQLEKSRLLSDRFSAERPKGSFSTLEIQRTEQGDSAMYLCASGHPANTGELFFGEGSRLTVL.

The chain has TRBV4-3 and TRBJ2-1; D might be TRBD1 or TRBD2, each matching 5 bases. The CDR3 covers 17 residues. V dropped 0 bases and J dropped 2 bases, with 14 bases sitting between them. CDR1 and CDR2 from the germline V gene are LGHNA and YSLEER. The CDR3 DNA reads as TGCGCCAGCAGCCAAGATCGAGGGATGGGGGCCTACAATGAGCAGTTCTTC. Its translation is CASSQDRGMGAYNEQFF.

This clonotype was counted ten times or more. This rearrangement joins TRBV6-2 or TRBV6-3 to TRBJ2-1; 8 nucleotides agree with TRBD2. The V gene end was trimmed by 2 bases and the J gene end by 5 bases; junction bases not matched to a gene: 5. Germline CDR1 MNHEY, CDR2 SVGEGT. This CDR3 region has 15 residues. Here the CDR3 reads CASSYLRGGDNEQFF. The CDR3 DNA follows: TGTGCCAGCAGTTACCTCCGGGGGGGAGACAATGAGCAGTTCTTC.

To note about this clonotype: A much larger clone sits a single nucleotide away, making a read error possible. The J gene is TRBJ2-1, the V gene TRBV6-6, with a possible D match to TRBD1 (6 bases). The CDR3 contains 15 residues. Trimming shortened V by 0 bases and J by 4 bases, and 10 bases separated the two germline ends. Per germline, CDR1 MNHNY and CDR2 SVGAGI (reference sequence). Here the CDR3 DNA reads TGTGCCAGCAGTTACTCAGGGGGAACTTACAATGAGCAGTTCTTC. Translating gives CASSYSGGTYNEQFF.

This clonotype was counted many times. This chain joins TRBV12-3 or TRBV12-4 and TRBJ1-1, with no clear D. The CDR3 loop spans 17 amino acids. V lost 0 bases, J lost 0 bases, and 14 bases lay in between. The CDR3 DNA is TGTGCCAGCAGTTTAGCGTCGGGGTACTCAATGAACACTGAAGCTTTCTTT. Residues: CASSLASGYSMNTEAFF.

This clonotype was seen at least ten times. The chain is built from TRBV7-9 and TRBJ1-4; tentative D call: TRBD1 (6 bases). The CDR3 runs to 16 residues. Germline assignment: CDR1 SEHNR and CDR2 FQNEAQ (reference sequence). V was shortened by 4 bases and J by 7 bases, with 19 bases between the two germline ends. CDR3 sequence reads: CASSYYLTGNGEKLFF. The CDR3 DNA follows: TGTGCCAGCAGCTACTATTTGACAGGCAACGGTGAAAAACTGTTTTTT.